This T cell receptor (beta chain) appears in the sequencing data of a study of cytomegalovirus exposure and HLA in healthy donors. Overall study findings and caveats: Available immune exposure information covered CMV serostatus only. A list of 150 or so TCR beta chains associated with cytomegalovirus was given.

The V and J ends lost 4 bases and 1 base, in that order; junction bases with no gene match: 8. Germline V gives CDR1 MNHEY, CDR2 SMNVEV (reference sequence). This CDR3 has 16 residues. The PCR employed 60 Vbeta primers together with 13 Jbeta primers. Profiling relied on immunoSEQ multiplex PCR, and the TCRdb table lists in-frame clones only, not all of them. The sample comprises 75,000 to 100,000 clones, around 78% of which are singletons, and 0.57% rests with the top ten. Details on this clone: The antigen is unknown.

V gene TRBV27 combines with J gene TRBJ1-1, with 8 bases matching TRBD1. The TCR comes from a young man in good health and CMV-seronegative. Sequenced input: PBMCs. This chain's CDR3 is CASSSRTGRGNTEAFF. CDR3 nucleotide sequence: TGTGCCAGCAGTTCTAGGACAGGGCGGGGGAACACTGAAGCTTTCTTT.